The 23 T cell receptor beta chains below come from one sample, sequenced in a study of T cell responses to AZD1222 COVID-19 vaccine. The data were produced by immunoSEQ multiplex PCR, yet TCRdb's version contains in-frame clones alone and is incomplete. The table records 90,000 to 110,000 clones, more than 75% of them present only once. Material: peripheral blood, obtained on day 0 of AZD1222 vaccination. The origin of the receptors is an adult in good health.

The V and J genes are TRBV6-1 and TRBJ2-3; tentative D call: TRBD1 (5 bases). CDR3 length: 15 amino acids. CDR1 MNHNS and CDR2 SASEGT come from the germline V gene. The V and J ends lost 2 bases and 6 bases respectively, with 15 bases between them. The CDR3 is CASSESFRVGDTQYF. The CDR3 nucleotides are TGTGCCAGCAGTGAATCGTTCAGGGTAGGGGATACGCAGTATTTT.

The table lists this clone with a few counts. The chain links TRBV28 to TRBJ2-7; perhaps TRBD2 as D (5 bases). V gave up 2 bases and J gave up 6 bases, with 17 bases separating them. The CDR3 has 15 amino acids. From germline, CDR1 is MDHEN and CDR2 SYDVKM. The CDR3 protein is CASSLGRIAGSEQYF. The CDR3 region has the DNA TGTGCCAGCAGTTTAGGGAGAATTGCGGGCTCCGAGCAGTACTTC.

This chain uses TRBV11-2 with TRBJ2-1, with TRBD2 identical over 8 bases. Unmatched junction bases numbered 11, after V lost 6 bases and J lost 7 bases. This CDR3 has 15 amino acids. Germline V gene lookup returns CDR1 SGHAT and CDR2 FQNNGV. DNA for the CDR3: TGTGCCAGCAGGCCAATAGCGGGACGGGGGAATGAGCAGTTCTTC. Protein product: CASRPIAGRGNEQFF.

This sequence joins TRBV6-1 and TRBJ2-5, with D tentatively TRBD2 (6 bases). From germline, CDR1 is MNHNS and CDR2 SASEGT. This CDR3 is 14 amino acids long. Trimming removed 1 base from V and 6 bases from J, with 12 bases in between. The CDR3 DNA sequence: TGTGCCAGCAGTGAAGAGAGGGGCGGGAAGACCCAGTACTTC. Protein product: CASSEERGGKTQYF.

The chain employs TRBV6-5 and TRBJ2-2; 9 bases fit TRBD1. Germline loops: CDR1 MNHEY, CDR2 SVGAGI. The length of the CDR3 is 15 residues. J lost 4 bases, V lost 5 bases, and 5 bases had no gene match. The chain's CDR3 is CASSLQGASTGELFF. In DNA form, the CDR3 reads TGTGCCAGCAGTCTACAGGGGGCAAGCACCGGGGAGCTGTTTTTT.

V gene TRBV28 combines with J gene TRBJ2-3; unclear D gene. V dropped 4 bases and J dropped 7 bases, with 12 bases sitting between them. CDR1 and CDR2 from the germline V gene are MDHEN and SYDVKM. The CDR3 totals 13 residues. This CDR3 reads CASSSPDMYTQYF. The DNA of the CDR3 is TGTGCCAGCAGTTCACCCGACATGTATACGCAGTATTTT.

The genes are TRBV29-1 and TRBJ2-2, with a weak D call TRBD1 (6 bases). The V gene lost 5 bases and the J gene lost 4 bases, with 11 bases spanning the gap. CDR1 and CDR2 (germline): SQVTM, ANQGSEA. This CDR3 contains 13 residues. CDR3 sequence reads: CSVRAGVTGELFF. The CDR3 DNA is TGCAGCGTTAGGGCAGGGGTCACCGGGGAGCTGTTTTTT.

This CDR3 is CASTPGGRRTEAFF. The CDR3, as DNA: TGTGCCAGCACCCCGGGGGGGAGAAGGACTGAAGCTTTCTTT. V is TRBV9 and J is TRBJ1-1; tentatively, D is TRBD1 (5 bases). Trimming stripped 6 bases from V and 5 bases from J, with 17 bases between. Germline loops: CDR1 SGDLS, CDR2 YYNGEE. This CDR3 has 14 amino acids.

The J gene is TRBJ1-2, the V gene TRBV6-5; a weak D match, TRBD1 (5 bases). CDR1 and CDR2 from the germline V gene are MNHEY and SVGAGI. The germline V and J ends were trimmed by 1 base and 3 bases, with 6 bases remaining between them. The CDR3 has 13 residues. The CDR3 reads CASSYWGDYGYTF. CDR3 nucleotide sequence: TGTGCCAGCAGTTACTGGGGCGACTATGGCTACACCTTC.

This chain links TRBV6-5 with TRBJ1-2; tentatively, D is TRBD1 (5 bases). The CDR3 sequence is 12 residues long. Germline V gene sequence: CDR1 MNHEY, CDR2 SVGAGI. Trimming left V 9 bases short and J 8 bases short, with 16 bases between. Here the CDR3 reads CASREGMKGYTF. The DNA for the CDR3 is TGTGCCAGTAGAGAGGGGATGAAGGGCTACACCTTC.

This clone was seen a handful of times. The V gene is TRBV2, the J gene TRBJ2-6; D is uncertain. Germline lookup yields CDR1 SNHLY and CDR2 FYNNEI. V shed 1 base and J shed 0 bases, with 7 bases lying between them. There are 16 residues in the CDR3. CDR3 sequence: CASSEGLRSGANVLTF. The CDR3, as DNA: TGTGCCAGCAGTGAAGGTCTCCGCTCTGGGGCCAACGTCCTGACTTTC.

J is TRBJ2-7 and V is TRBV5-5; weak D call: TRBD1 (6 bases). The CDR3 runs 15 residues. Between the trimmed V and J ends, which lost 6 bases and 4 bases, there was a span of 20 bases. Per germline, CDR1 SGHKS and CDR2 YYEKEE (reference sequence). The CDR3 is CASNNPGQSLYEQYF. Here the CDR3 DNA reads TGTGCCAGCAACAACCCGGGACAATCATTGTACGAGCAGTACTTC.

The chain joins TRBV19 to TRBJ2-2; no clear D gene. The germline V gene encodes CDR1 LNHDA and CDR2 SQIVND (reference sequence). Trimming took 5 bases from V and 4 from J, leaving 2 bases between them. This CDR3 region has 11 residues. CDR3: CASSVTGELFF. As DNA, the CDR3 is TGTGCCAGTAGTGTCACCGGGGAGCTGTTTTTT.

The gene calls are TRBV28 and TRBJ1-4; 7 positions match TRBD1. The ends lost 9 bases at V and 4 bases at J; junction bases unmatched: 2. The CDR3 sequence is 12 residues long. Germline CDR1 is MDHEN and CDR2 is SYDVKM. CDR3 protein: CASHRGNEKLFF. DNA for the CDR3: TGTGCCAGTCACAGGGGTAATGAAAAACTGTTTTTT.

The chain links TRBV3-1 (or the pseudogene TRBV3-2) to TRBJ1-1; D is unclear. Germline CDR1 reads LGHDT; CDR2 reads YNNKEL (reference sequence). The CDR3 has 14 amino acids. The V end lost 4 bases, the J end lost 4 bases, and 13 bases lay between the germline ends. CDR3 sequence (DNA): TGTGCCAGCAGCCCCCTAAGGGTTGGCACTGAAGCTTTCTTT. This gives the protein CASSPLRVGTEAFF.

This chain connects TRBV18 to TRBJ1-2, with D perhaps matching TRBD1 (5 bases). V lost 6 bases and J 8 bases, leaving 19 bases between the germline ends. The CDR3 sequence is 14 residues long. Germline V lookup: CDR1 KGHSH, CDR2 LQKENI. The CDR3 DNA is TGTGCCAGCTCGGTGACAGAAAAATCAACCGGCTACACCTTC. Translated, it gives CASSVTEKSTGYTF. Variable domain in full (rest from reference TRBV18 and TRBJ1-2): NAGVMQNPRHLVRRRGQEARLRCSPMKGHSHVYWYRQLPEEGLKFMVYLQKENIIDESGMPKERFSAEFPKEGPSILRIQQVVRGDSAAYFCASSVTEKSTGYTFGSGTRLTVV.

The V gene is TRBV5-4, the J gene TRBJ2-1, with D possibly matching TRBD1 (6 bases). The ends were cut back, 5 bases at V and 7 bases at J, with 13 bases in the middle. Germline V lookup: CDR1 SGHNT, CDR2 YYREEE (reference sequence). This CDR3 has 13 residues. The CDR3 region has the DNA TGTGCCAGCAGAAGGACAGATAAAAATGAGCAGTTCTTC. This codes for CASRRTDKNEQFF.

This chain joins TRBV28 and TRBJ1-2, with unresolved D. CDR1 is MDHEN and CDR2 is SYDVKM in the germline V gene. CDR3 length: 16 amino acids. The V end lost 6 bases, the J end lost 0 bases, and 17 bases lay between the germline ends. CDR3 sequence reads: CASRTQIGLANYGYTF. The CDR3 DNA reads TGTGCCAGCAGGACACAGATCGGTCTAGCTAACTATGGCTACACCTTC.

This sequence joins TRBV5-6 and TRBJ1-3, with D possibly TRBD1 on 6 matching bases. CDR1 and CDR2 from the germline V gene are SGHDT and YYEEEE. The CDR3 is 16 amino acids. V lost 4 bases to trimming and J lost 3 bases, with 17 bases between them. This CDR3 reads CASSLRRGAGGNTIYF. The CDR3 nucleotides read TGTGCCAGCAGCCTCCGACGGGGGGCGGGTGGAAACACCATATATTTT.

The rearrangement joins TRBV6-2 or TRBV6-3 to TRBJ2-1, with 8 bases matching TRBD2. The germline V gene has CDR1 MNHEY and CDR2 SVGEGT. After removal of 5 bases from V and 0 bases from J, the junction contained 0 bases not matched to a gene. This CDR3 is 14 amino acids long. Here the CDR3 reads CASSSGSSYNEQFF. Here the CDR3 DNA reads TGTGCCAGCAGTAGCGGGAGCTCCTACAATGAGCAGTTCTTC.

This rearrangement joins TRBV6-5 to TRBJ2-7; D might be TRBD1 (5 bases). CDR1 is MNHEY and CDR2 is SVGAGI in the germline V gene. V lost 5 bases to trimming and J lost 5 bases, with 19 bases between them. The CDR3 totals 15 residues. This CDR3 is CASSLSSDKGNEQYF. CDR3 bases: TGTGCCAGCAGTCTTTCCAGTGACAAGGGGAACGAGCAGTACTTC.

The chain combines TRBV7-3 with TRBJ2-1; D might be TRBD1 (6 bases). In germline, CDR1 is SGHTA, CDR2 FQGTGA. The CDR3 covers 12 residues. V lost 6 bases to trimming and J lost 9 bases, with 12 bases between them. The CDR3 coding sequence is TGTGCCAGCAGTCTACAGGGCGGTGAGCAGTTCTTC. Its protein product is CASSLQGGEQFF.

CDR3 sequence (DNA): TGCGCCAGCACGTTCCGGACAGGGCGAGATGAAAAACTGTTTTTT. Translating gives CASTFRTGRDEKLFF. This chain links TRBV10-1 with TRBJ1-4; 8 nucleotides align to TRBD1. Trimming cost V 7 bases and J 6 bases; bases outside gene matches: 10. Germline V gene sequence: CDR1 WNHNN, CDR2 SYGVQD (reference sequence). The CDR3 covers 15 residues.